This record covers a single TCR beta chain. This sample stems from a study of blood T cell repertoires in COVID-19. Study background: PBMCs, B-cell-depleted T cells, or T cells were the source of the cDNA or gDNA that made up the material.

The authors' processing: Amplification of reference gene primers provided the estimated nucleated cell counts. The data were produced by immunoSEQ multiplex PCR, yet TCRdb's version contains in-frame clones alone and is incomplete. V and J calls plus clone size are reproduced from that table; the DNA served to infer D and trimming. This sample yields a few hundred thousand clones, of which over 75% are seen a single time; less than 11% belongs to the top ten. Participants were aged about 18 to 100 years from around 25 US areas. Assignments of participants to cohorts depended upon their own reported clinical history. CDR1 is SQVTM and CDR2 is ANQGSEA in the germline V gene. Trimming took off 7 bases at V and 3 bases at J, with 15 bases between the two ends. CDR3 length equals 13 residues.

Source material: PBMCs or T cells enriched from blood (not recorded which). The genes are TRBV29-1 and TRBJ1-1; maybe TRBD1 (5 bases). This receptor was taken from a woman under 30 who had recovered from COVID-19. The CDR3 reads CSASPGIDTEAFF. In DNA form, the CDR3 reads TGCAGCGCCAGCCCAGGGATAGACACTGAAGCTTTCTTT.